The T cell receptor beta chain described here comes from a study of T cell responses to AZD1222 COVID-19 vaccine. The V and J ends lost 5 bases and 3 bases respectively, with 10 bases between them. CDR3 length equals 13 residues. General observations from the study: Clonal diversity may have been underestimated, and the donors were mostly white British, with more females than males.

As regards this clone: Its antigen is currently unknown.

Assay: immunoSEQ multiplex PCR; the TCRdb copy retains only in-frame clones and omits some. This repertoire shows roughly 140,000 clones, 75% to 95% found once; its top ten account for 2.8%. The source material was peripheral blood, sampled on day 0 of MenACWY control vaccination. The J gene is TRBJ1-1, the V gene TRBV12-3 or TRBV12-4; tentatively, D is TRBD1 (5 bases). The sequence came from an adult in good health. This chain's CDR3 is CASSDRFYTEAFF. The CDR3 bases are TGTGCCAGCAGTGACAGATTTTACACTGAAGCTTTCTTT.